The 22 T cell receptor beta chains in this list originate from one sample, sequenced in a study of response to subunit inactivated influenza vaccine. From the RT-PCR reads, TCRdb called clonotypes with MiXCR, one entry per CDR3 protein. The sample lists under 550,000 distinct CDR3 sequences; 6% to 9% were seen once. The input for sequencing was PBMCs from blood, taken around 2 years after vaccination. All receptors derive from a man aged 50-75 years who received an inactivated influenza vaccine.

This clonotype was detected only a few times. The chain combines TRBV4-3 with TRBJ1-4, with TRBD1 as a possible D gene (5 bases). The CDR3 totals 15 residues. Trimming pared 1 base from V and 8 bases from J, leaving 14 bases between. Looked up from germline, CDR1 is LGHNA and CDR2 is YSLEER. This CDR3 reads CASSQGSGIGEKLFF. Here the CDR3 DNA reads TGCGCCAGCAGCCAAGGGTCAGGGATTGGGGAAAAACTGTTTTTT.

The chain carries TRBV7-2 and TRBJ1-4; D gene uncertain. Trimming took 1 base from V and 7 from J, leaving 4 bases between them. The CDR3 is 12 residues long. CDR1 is SGHTA and CDR2 is FQGNSA in the germline V gene. The chain's CDR3 is CASSLVTEKLFF. CDR3 in DNA: TGTGCCAGCAGCTTAGTTACTGAAAAACTGTTTTTT.

This clonotype was observed many times. The V and J genes are TRBV12-3 or TRBV12-4 and TRBJ1-1; D call uncertain. Trimming left V 2 bases short and J 5 bases short, with 9 bases between. This CDR3 has 13 residues. In DNA form, the CDR3 reads TGTGCCAGCAGTTTATTTGGAGGGACTGAAGCTTTCTTT. Translating it yields CASSLFGGTEAFF.

The V and J genes are TRBV7-9 and TRBJ2-7; 8 bases map to TRBD1. CDR1 and CDR2 (germline): SEHNR, FQNEAQ (reference sequence). The V and J ends lost 5 bases and 1 base, in that order; junction bases with no gene match: 4. The CDR3 contains 14 residues. CDR3 nucleotides: TGTGCCAGCAGCAGACAGGGGAAGTCCTACGAGCAGTACTTC. Protein product: CASSRQGKSYEQYF.

This chain uses TRBV7-2 with TRBJ2-7; D perhaps matches TRBD2 (6 bases). The CDR3 has 15 amino acids. The V gene lost 7 bases and the J gene lost 5 bases, with 21 bases spanning the gap. Per germline, CDR1 SGHTA and CDR2 FQGNSA. CDR3 sequence reads: CASTQSIGTGDEQYF. As DNA, the CDR3 is TGTGCCAGCACCCAGAGCATCGGGACTGGCGACGAGCAGTACTTC.

This clonotype was seen more than once but under ten times. As DNA, the CDR3 is TGTGCCAGCAGCCGACTCGTTGCGAACACCGGGGAGCTGTTTTTT. Translating gives CASSRLVANTGELFF. This chain joins TRBV7-2 and TRBJ2-2; D remains unclear. This CDR3 spans 15 amino acids. Germline V gives CDR1 SGHTA, CDR2 FQGNSA. V lost 5 bases and J 0 bases, leaving 10 bases between the germline ends. The full variable domain, rest sourced from reference TRBV7-2 and TRBJ2-2, is GAGVSQSPSNKVTEKGKDVELRCDPISGHTALYWYRQSLGQGLEFLIYFQGNSAPDKSGLPSDRFSAERTGGSVSTLTIQRTQQEDSAVYLCASSRLVANTGELFFGEGSRLTVL.

This clonotype has a count of ten or more. The chain employs TRBV27 and TRBJ2-1, with TRBD2 matching over 9 bases. The CDR3 extends over 13 amino acids. V lost 6 bases and J lost 7; bases outside the gene matches: 4. Per germline, CDR1 MNHEY and CDR2 SMNVEV (reference sequence). Here the CDR3 DNA reads TGTGCCAGCAGAGCGGGAGGAGGGAATGAGCAGTTCTTC. It codes for CASRAGGGNEQFF.

This sequence joins TRBV28 and TRBJ1-2; D not certain. The CDR3 has 13 residues. V lost 3 bases to trimming and J lost 5 bases, with 10 bases between them. Germline CDR1 and CDR2: MDHEN and SYDVKM. CDR3 residues: CASSLFVTYGYTF. CDR3 nucleotides: TGTGCCAGCAGTTTGTTCGTGACTTATGGCTACACCTTC.

Only a few counts were recorded for this clonotype. V gene TRBV5-6 combines with J gene TRBJ2-1; D might be TRBD2 (6 bases). The germline V and J ends were trimmed by 0 bases and 2 bases, with 12 bases remaining between them. CDR3 length: 16 amino acids. The germline gives CDR1 SGHDT, CDR2 YYEEEE. CDR3: CASSLVAGRAYNEQFF. CDR3 DNA sequence: TGTGCCAGCAGCTTGGTGGCGGGGCGAGCCTACAATGAGCAGTTCTTC.

The chain couples TRBV20-1 to TRBJ2-3, with 11 bases identical to TRBD2. The CDR3 has 14 amino acids. Germline V gives CDR1 DFQATT, CDR2 SNEGSKA (reference sequence). Trimming removed 6 bases from V and 5 bases from J; junction bases left unmatched: 7. The CDR3 spells CSANSGRAGDTQYF. The CDR3 region has the DNA TGCAGTGCGAATAGCGGGAGGGCGGGAGATACGCAGTATTTT.

The CDR3 DNA follows: TGTGCCACCAGCAGAGAAGGGACACGCTACGAGCAGTACTTC. It specifies CATSREGTRYEQYF. The chain has TRBV15 and TRBJ2-7; TRBD1 is a possible D gene (6 bases). Looked up from germline, CDR1 is LNHNV and CDR2 is YYDKDF (reference sequence). V was cut by 0 bases and J by 3 bases, with 9 bases left in between. This CDR3 contains 14 residues.

Many counts were recorded for this clonotype. This chain links TRBV20-1 with TRBJ1-1; 8 bases line up with TRBD1. J was trimmed by 4 bases and V by 5 bases; bases with no gene match: 6. Germline loops: CDR1 DFQATT, CDR2 SNEGSKA (reference sequence). The CDR3 sequence is 13 residues long. Here the CDR3 reads CSAARQGTTEAFF. Here the CDR3 DNA reads TGCAGTGCTGCTCGACAGGGGACCACTGAAGCTTTCTTT.

This chain connects TRBV9 to TRBJ2-1; 8 bases line up with TRBD2. The CDR3 has 16 residues. Per the germline V gene, CDR1 is SGDLS and CDR2 is YYNGEE. Trimming at V came to 4 bases and at J to 11 bases, leaving 17 bases not matched to a gene. The CDR3 nucleotides read TGTGCCAGCAGCACCTCCCGGATAGCGGGGCCAATAAAGCAGTTCTTC. As protein: CASSTSRIAGPIKQFF.

This clonotype was observed at least ten times. V and J are TRBV29-1 and TRBJ1-1; possibly TRBD1 for D (6 bases). The germline V gene has CDR1 SQVTM and CDR2 ANQGSEA. Trimming left V 4 bases short and J 1 base short, with 10 bases between. This CDR3 comprises 13 residues. The CDR3 DNA reads TGCAGCGTTGCTGCAGGGGCGAACACTGAAGCTTTCTTT. It is translated as CSVAAGANTEAFF.

This clonotype was picked up a small number of times. The chain joins TRBV7-6 to TRBJ2-5; D is perhaps TRBD2 (7 bases). CDR3 length: 16 residues. Germline loops: CDR1 SGHVS, CDR2 FNYEAQ. Trimming cost V 4 bases and J 2 bases, with 17 bases left between them. DNA of the CDR3: TGTGCCAGCAGCTCCCTGGGGGGGCCGGTGCAAGAGACCCAGTACTTC. Protein sequence: CASSSLGGPVQETQYF.

This clonotype was recorded many times. The chain recombines TRBV12-3 or TRBV12-4 with TRBJ2-6, with D hard to call. V was shortened by 3 bases and J by 0 bases, with 9 bases between the two germline ends. The CDR3 runs to 16 residues. Here the CDR3 DNA reads TGTGCCAGCAGTTTTCACAGAAACTCTGGGGCCAACGTCCTGACTTTC. As protein: CASSFHRNSGANVLTF.

Here the CDR3 reads CASSQDRVGNYEQYF. CDR3 nucleotides: TGCGCCAGCAGCCAAGATAGGGTCGGGAATTACGAGCAGTACTTC. The chain carries TRBV4-1 and TRBJ2-7; perhaps TRBD2 as D (5 bases). The CDR3 loop spans 15 amino acids. Germline lookup yields CDR1 MGHRA and CDR2 YSYEKL. V shed 0 bases and J shed 4 bases, with 13 bases lying between them.

The chain employs TRBV7-2 and TRBJ2-7, with 8 bases identical to TRBD2. The CDR3 consists of 15 residues. Germline V gene lookup returns CDR1 SGHTA and CDR2 FQGNSA. J lost 2 bases, V lost 5 bases, and 8 bases had no gene match. CDR3 sequence (DNA): TGTGCCAGCAGCCCCTGGTCGGGGGGGACCTACGAGCAGTACTTC. Translated: CASSPWSGGTYEQYF.

Many counts were recorded for this clonotype. The chain employs TRBV18 and TRBJ2-3, with TRBD1 matching over 7 bases. Germline V gene lookup returns CDR1 KGHSH and CDR2 LQKENI. V lost 1 base and J lost 2; bases outside the gene matches: 9. The CDR3 is made up of 17 amino acids. The CDR3 DNA reads TGTGCCAGCTCACCACGCATGGGACAGATTTTCACAGATACGCAGTATTTT. Its translation: CASSPRMGQIFTDTQYF.

This clonotype was counted between two and nine times. The chain has TRBV4-3 and TRBJ2-3; D not certain. The CDR3 consists of 15 residues. V was shortened by 0 bases and J by 1 base, with 8 bases between the two germline ends. Germline V gene sequence: CDR1 LGHNA, CDR2 YSLEER. The CDR3 spells CASSQEAVRTDTQYF. CDR3 sequence (DNA): TGCGCCAGCAGCCAAGAGGCGGTACGCACAGATACGCAGTATTTT.

The CDR3 region has the DNA TGTGCCATCAGTGAGTCGGGTGGAGGGACCACCGGGGAGCTGTTTTTT. Its translation: CAISESGGGTTGELFF. V usage is TRBV10-3 and J usage is TRBJ2-2, with D possibly matching TRBD2 (6 bases). Trimming removed 0 bases at V and 4 bases at J, with 12 bases between. Germline V gene data show CDR1 as ENHRY and CDR2 as SYGVKD. This CDR3 has 16 amino acids.

This clonotype was observed a handful of times. Compared with germline, one end of the junction differs, possibly owing to a read error. This chain connects TRBV6-1 to TRBJ2-7; 9 bases are a match to TRBD1. Germline loops: CDR1 MNHNS, CDR2 SASEGT. The CDR3 sequence is 16 residues long. CDR3 amino acids: CASRSSGGQGPYELYF. The CDR3 nucleotides read TGTGCCAGCAGATCGTCCGGGGGACAGGGCCCCTACGAGCTGTACTTC.